Listed here are 8 T cell receptor beta chains from one sample, sequenced in a study of Tregs in tolerant kidney transplant recipients. The nonmyeloablative bone marrow transplants came from related graft donors, with transient mixed chimerism. Assay: immunoSEQ multiplex PCR; the TCRdb copy retains only in-frame clones and omits some. The sample's table shows roughly 25,000 clones. The material sequenced was CD4+ T cells from blood (PBMCs), taken 6 months after the transplant. The receptors stem from a human patient who received a combined kidney and bone marrow transplant. Some T cells may be supplied by the graft donor.

On this clone: The read ends 3 residues shy of where the CDR3 ends; the end is completed using the germline J gene. V and J are TRBV6-2 or TRBV6-3 and TRBJ2-1; the match to TRBD2 covers 13 bases. The CDR3 is 16 residues long. The trim removed 2 bases at V and 6 bases at J, leaving 4 bases unmatched. The germline V gene encodes CDR1 MNHEY and CDR2 SVGEGT. CDR3 DNA (partial): TGTGCCAGCAGTTACCCCGGACTAGCGGGGGCCAATGAG. Translated: CASSYPGLAGANE. The CDR3 reads in full as CASSYPGLAGANEQFF.

For this clone: The read terminates 3 residues ahead of where the CDR3 ends, so the germline J gene completes it. The chain is built from TRBV5-1 and TRBJ2-3; D uncertain. Trimming left V 0 bases short and J 2 bases short, with 10 bases between. Germline CDR1 and CDR2: SGHRS and YFSETQ. This CDR3 has 15 amino acids. CDR3 bases read: TGCGCCAGCAGCTTGGAGGGCCGCACCACAGATACG. Amino acids: CASSLEGRTTDT. The full CDR3 is CASSLEGRTTDTQYF.

The CDR3 DNA, read in part, is TGTGCCATCAGCCCTAGAATTACCGGGACAGGGCCCGAAAAA. Encoded protein: CAISPRITGTGPEK. The full-length CDR3 reads as CAISPRITGTGPEKLFF. V and J are TRBV10-3 and TRBJ1-4; TRBD1 matches at 9 bases. The CDR3 is cut off 3 residues early in the read; its end comes from the germline J gene. This CDR3 comprises 17 residues. Looked up from germline, CDR1 is ENHRY and CDR2 is SYGVKD. V was pared by 6 bases and J by 8 bases, with 16 bases of the junction left unmatched.

Worth noting for this clone: The observed sequence ends 3 residues before the CDR3 terminus, with the missing tail filled in from the germline J gene. This sequence joins TRBV18 and TRBJ1-5, with D possibly being TRBD1 (5 bases). This CDR3 has 12 amino acids. Trimming took 8 bases from V and 9 from J, leaving 14 bases between them. Per the germline V gene, CDR1 is KGHSH and CDR2 is LQKENI. The DNA read from the CDR3 is TGTGCCAGCCCCCTTCGGGGGATGCCC. This sequence encodes CASPLRGMP. The entire CDR3 sequence reads CASPLRGMPQHF.

Note on this clone: The read terminates 3 residues ahead of where the CDR3 ends, so the germline J gene completes it. The rearrangement uses TRBV6-2 or TRBV6-3 and TRBJ2-1; D gene unclear. The CDR3 has 14 residues. The V and J ends lost 6 bases and 3 bases respectively, with 12 bases between them. From germline, CDR1 is MNHEY and CDR2 SVGEGT. The CDR3 reads CASRRKQFYNEQFF. Partial CDR3 DNA: TGTGCCAGCAGACGCAAACAGTTCTACAATGAG.

Comments on this clone: From the germline J gene comes the end of the CDR3, since the read stops 3 residues before it. The V gene is TRBV2, the J gene TRBJ2-3; no clear D. The CDR3 covers 11 residues. CDR1 and CDR2 (germline): SNHLY, FYNNEI. The V end lost 5 bases, the J end lost 2 bases, and 2 bases lay between the germline ends. The sequenced CDR3 bases are TGTGCCAGCAGTCTCACAGATACG. It yields the protein CASSLTDT. The whole CDR3 protein is CASSLTDTQYF.

On this clone: Read sequence stops 3 residues before the CDR3 end, and the germline J gene provides the missing end. The chain is built from TRBV2 and TRBJ2-3, with 10 bases fitting TRBD2. CDR3 size: 18 residues. V dropped 4 bases and J dropped 0; count of bases not matched to a gene: 10. The germline V gene has CDR1 SNHLY and CDR2 FYNNEI. The covered CDR3 bases are TGTGCCAGCAGTGTAACGCTAGCGGGGGCACTAAGCACAGATACG. Residues: CASSVTLAGALSTDT. The CDR3 in full is CASSVTLAGALSTDTQYF.

Details on this clone: The read is 3 residues too short to cover the CDR3 end, so that end is filled in from the germline J gene. The V gene is TRBV5-5, the J gene TRBJ1-2; D is possibly TRBD1 (6 bases). The ends were cut back, 4 bases at V and 5 bases at J, with 18 bases in the middle. Germline CDR1 is SGHKS and CDR2 is YYEKEE (reference sequence). CDR3 size: 15 residues. Partial CDR3 DNA: TGTGCCAGCAGCCCCTGGGTAGGGGACAAGTATGGC. It specifies CASSPWVGDKYG. The CDR3 in full is CASSPWVGDKYGYTF.